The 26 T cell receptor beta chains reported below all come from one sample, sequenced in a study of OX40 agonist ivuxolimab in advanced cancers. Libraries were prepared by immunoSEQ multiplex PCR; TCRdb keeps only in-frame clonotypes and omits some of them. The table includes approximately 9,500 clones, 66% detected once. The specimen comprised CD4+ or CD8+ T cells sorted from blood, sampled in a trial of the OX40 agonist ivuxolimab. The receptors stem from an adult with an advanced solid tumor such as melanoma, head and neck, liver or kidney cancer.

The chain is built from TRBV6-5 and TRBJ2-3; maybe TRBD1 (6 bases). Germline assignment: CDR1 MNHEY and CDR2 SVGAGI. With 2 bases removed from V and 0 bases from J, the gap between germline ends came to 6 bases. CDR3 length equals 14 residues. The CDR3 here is CASSYGGSTDTQYF. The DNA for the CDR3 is TGTGCCAGCAGTTACGGGGGCAGCACAGATACGCAGTATTTT.

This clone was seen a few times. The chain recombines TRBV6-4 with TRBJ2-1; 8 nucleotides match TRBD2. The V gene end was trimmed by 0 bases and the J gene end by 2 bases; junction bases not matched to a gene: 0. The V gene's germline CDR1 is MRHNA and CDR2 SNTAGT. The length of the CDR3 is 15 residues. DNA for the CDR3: TGTGCCAGCAGTGACTCTAGCGGGGCCTACAATGAGCAGTTCTTC. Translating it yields CASSDSSGAYNEQFF.

CDR3 amino acids: CASSYRADIQYF. In DNA form, the CDR3 reads TGTGCCAGCAGCTACAGGGCGGACATTCAGTACTTC. The chain carries TRBV12-1 and TRBJ2-4; the table's D call of TRBD1 was not tested on the DNA. TRBV12-1 represents a pseudogene. This CDR3 has 12 amino acids.

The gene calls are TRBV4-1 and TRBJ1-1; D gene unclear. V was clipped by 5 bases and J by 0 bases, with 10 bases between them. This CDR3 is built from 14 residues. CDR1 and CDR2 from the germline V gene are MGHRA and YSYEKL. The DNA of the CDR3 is TGCGCCAGCAGCTTCGGTGGCATGAACACTGAAGCTTTCTTT. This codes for CASSFGGMNTEAFF.

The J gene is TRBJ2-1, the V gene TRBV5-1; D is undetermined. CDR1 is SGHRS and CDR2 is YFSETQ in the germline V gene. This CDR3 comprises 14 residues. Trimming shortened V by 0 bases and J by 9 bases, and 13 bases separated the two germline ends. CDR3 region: CASSLDSGSGEQFF. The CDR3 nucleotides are TGCGCCAGCAGCTTGGATTCCGGATCCGGTGAGCAGTTCTTC. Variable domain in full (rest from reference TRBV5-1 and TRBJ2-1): KAGVTQTPRYLIKTRGQQVTLSCSPISGHRSVSWYQQTPGQGLQFLFEYFSETQRNKGNFPGRFSGRQFSNSRSEMNVSTLELGDSALYLCASSLDSGSGEQFFGPGTRLTVL.

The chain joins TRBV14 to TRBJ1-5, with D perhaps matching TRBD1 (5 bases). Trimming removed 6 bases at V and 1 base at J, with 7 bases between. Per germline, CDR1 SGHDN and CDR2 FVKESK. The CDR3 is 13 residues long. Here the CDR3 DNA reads TGTGCCAGCAGTAAGGGGAGCAATCAGCCCCAGCATTTT. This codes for CASSKGSNQPQHF.

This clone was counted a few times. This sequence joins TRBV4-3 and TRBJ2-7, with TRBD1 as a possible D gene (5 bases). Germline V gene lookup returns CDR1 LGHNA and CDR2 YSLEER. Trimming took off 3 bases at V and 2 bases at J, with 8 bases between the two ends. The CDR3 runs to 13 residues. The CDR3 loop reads CASSHETAYEQYF. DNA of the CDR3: TGCGCCAGCAGCCACGAGACAGCCTACGAGCAGTACTTC.

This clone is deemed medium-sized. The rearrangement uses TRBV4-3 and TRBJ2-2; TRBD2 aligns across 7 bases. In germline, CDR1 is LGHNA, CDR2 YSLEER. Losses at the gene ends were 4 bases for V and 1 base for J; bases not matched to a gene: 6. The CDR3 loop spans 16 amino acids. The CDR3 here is CASSLAASGNTGELFF. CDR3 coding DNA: TGCGCCAGCAGCCTAGCCGCTAGCGGGAACACCGGGGAGCTGTTTTTT.

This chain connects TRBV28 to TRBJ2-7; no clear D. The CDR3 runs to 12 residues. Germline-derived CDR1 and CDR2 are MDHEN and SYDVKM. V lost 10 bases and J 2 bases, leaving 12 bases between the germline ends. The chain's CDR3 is CATSGRPYEQYF. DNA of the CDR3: TGTGCCACTTCAGGACGGCCCTACGAGCAGTACTTC.

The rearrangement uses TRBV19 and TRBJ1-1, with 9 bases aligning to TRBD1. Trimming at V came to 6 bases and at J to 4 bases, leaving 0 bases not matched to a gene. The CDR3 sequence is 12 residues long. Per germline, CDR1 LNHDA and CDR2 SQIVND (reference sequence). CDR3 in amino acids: CASRTGGTEAFF. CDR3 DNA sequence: TGTGCCAGTAGGACAGGGGGCACTGAAGCTTTCTTT.

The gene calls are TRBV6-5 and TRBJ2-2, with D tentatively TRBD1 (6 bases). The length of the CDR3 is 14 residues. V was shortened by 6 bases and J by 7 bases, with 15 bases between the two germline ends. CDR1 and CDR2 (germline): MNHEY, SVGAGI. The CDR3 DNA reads TGTGCCAGCAGCCCGGGACACATTATCGGGGAGCTGTTTTTT. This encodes CASSPGHIIGELFF.

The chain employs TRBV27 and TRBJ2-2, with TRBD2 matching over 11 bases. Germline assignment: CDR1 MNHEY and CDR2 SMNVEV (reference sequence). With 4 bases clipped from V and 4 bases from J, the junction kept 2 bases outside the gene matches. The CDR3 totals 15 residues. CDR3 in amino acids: CASSYSGGGTGELFF. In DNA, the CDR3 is TGTGCCAGCAGTTATAGCGGGGGGGGCACCGGGGAGCTGTTTTTT.

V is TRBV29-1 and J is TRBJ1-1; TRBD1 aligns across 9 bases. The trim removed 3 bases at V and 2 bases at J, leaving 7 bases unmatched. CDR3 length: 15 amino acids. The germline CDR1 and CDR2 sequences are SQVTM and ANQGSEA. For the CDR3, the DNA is TGCAGCGTTGATGTTTTGACAGGGGGAAACACTGAAGCTTTCTTT. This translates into CSVDVLTGGNTEAFF.

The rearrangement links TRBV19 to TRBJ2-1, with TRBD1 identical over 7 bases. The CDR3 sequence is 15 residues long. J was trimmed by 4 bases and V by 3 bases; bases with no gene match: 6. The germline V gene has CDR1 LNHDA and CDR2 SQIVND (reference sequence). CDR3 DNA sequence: TGTGCCAGTAGTATTGGTGACAGGGCGTACAATGAGCAGTTCTTC. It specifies CASSIGDRAYNEQFF.

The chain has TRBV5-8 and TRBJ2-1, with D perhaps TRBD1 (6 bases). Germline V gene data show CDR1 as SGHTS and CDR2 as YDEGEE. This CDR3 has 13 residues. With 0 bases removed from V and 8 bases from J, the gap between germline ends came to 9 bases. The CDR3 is CASSLGGQDEQFF. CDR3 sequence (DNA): TGTGCCAGCAGCTTGGGGGGGCAGGATGAGCAGTTCTTC.

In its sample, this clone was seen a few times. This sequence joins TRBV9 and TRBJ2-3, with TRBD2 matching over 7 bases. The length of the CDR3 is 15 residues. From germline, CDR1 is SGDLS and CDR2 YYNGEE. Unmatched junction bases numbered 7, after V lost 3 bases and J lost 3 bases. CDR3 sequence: CASSATDGGTDTQYF. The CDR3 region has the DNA TGTGCCAGCAGCGCCACGGACGGGGGGACAGATACGCAGTATTTT.

The CDR3 reads CASSLEGQTNTEAFF. Written as DNA, the CDR3 is TGTGCCAGCAGCTTAGAGGGACAGACAAACACTGAAGCTTTCTTT. The chain couples TRBV7-2 to TRBJ1-1; 7 bases map to TRBD1. CDR1 and CDR2 from the germline V gene are SGHTA and FQGNSA. The CDR3 is 15 residues long. The ends lost 1 base at V and 2 bases at J; junction bases unmatched: 4.

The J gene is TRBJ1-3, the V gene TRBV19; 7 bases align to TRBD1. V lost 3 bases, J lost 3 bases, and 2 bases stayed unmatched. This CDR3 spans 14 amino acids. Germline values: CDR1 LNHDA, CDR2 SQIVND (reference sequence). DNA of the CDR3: TGTGCCAGTAGTATGGGGACAGTTGGAAACACCATATATTTT. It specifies CASSMGTVGNTIYF.

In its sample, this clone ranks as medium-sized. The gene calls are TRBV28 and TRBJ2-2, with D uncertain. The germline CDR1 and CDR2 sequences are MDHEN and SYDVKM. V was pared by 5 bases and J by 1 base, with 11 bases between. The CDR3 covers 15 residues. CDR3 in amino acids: CASSDPWGNTGELFF. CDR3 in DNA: TGTGCCAGCAGTGACCCGTGGGGGAACACCGGGGAGCTGTTTTTT.

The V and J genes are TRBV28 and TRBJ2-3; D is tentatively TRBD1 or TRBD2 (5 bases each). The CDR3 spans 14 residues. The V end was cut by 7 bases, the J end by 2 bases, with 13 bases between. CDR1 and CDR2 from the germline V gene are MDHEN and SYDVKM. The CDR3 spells CASTLGVITDTQYF. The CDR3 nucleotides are TGTGCCAGCACCCTGGGGGTTATCACAGATACGCAGTATTTT.

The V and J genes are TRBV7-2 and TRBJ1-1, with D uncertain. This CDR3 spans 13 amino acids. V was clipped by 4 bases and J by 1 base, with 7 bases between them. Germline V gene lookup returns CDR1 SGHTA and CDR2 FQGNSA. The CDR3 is CASSSGRNTEAFF. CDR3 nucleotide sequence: TGTGCCAGCAGCTCGGGCAGGAACACTGAAGCTTTCTTT. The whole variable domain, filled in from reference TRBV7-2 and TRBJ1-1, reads GAGVSQSPSNKVTEKGKDVELRCDPISGHTALYWYRQSLGQGLEFLIYFQGNSAPDKSGLPSDRFSAERTGGSVSTLTIQRTQQEDSAVYLCASSSGRNTEAFFGQGTRLTVV.

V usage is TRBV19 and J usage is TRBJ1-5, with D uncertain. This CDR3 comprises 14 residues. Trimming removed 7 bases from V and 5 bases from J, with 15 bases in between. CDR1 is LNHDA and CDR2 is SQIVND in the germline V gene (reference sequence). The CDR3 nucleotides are TGTGCCAGTAAAAAGACGGAGACTCATCAGCCCCAGCATTTT. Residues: CASKKTETHQPQHF.

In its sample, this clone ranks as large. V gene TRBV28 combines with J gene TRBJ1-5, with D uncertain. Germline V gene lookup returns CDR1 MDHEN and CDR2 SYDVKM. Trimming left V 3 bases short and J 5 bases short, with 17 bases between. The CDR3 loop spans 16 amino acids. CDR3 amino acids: CASSFYLWGGYQPQHF. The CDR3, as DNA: TGTGCCAGCAGTTTCTATCTGTGGGGAGGCTATCAGCCCCAGCATTTT.

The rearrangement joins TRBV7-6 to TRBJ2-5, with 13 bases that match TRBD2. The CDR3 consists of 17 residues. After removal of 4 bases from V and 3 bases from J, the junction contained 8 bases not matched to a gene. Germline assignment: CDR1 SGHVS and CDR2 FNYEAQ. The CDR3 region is CASSSEQGLAGKETQYF. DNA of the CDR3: TGTGCCAGCAGCTCCGAACAGGGACTAGCGGGGAAAGAGACCCAGTACTTC.

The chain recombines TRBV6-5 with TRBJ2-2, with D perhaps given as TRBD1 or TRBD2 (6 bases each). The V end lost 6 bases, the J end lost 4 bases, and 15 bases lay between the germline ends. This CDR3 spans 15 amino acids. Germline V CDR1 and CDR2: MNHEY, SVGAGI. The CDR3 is CASRYRDLSTGELFF. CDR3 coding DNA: TGTGCCAGCAGATACAGGGACTTGAGCACCGGGGAGCTGTTTTTT.

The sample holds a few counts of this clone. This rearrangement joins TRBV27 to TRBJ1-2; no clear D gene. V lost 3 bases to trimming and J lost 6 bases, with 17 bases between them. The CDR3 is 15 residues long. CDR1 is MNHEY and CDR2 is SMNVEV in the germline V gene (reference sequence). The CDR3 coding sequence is TGTGCCAGCAGTTTTACCATCGGAGCCGCACATGGCTACACCTTC. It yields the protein CASSFTIGAAHGYTF.